The rows below give T cell receptor beta chains drawn from one sample of a study of cytomegalovirus exposure and HLA in healthy donors. The repertoire was sequenced with immunoSEQ multiplex PCR; TCRdb's copy has only in-frame clones and lacks some. The table has 300,000 or so clones, 84% seen once. Sequencing input: PBMCs. The receptors stem from a woman in her 40s in good health and CMV-seropositive. Both conserved end residues are part of each CDR3. The D gene is left open where the match is weak. Rows give clone size only sometimes, using once, few, many, or a class for an expanded clone.

TRBJ1-2 NA TRBV28 NA TGTGCCAGCGTAACGGGAGACGCCTATGGCTACACCTTC CASVTGDAYGYTF
TRBJ1-2 NA TRBV9 once TGTGCCAGCAGCGTAGGAGGTAACTATGGCTACACCTTC CASSVGGNYGYTF
TRBJ2-7 TRBD2 TRBV19 NA TGTGCCAGTAGTATAGATCCTAGCGGGAGCTCCTACGAGCAGTACTTC CASSIDPSGSSYEQYF
TRBJ2-5 TRBD2 TRBV4-3 NA TGCGCCAGCAGCCAAGCGAGGGCGGGGGGGGAGACCCAGTACTTC CASSQARAGGETQYF
TRBJ1-1 NA TRBV5-8 NA TGTGCCAGCAGCTTGGAAGTGGGCCTTATGAACACTGAAGCTTTCTTT CASSLEVGLMNTEAFF
TRBJ2-7 NA TRBV28 NA TGTGCCACCAAAAGGGAGAGGTCTGCAGGTGCCTACGAGCAGTACTTC CATKRERSAGAYEQYF
TRBJ2-7 TRBD2 TRBV25-1 NA TGTGCCAGCAGTGAGGGGGTCGGGGGGTCCACCTACGAGCAGTACTTC CASSEGVGGSTYEQYF
TRBJ2-7 TRBD1 TRBV6-5 NA TGTGCCAGCAGGACCTCAGGGGGCCGCGAGCAGTACTTC CASRTSGGREQYF
TRBJ1-1 NA TRBV27 NA TGTGCCAGCAGTTTATCGGCAGGGGCCACTGAAGCTTTCTTT CASSLSAGATEAFF
TRBJ1-2 TRBD1 TRBV7-2 NA TGTGCCAGCAGCTTAGGCGGACAGGGTAACTATGGCTACACCTTC CASSLGGQGNYGYTF
TRBJ2-3 NA TRBV7-9 NA TGTGCCAGCAGCTTGGGCGCAGATACGCAGTATTTT CASSLGADTQYF
TRBJ2-3 TRBD2 TRBV7-2 NA TGTGCCAGCAGTGCTAGCGGGAGTGAAGATACGCAGTATTTT CASSASGSEDTQYF
TRBJ2-7 NA TRBV5-1 NA TGCGCCAGCAGCTTGGGACTGGGGGCTGGCGAGCAGTACTTC CASSLGLGAGEQYF
TRBJ2-5 NA TRBV30 NA TGTGCCTGGAGTGTAACAGGAACCCAAGAGACCCAGTACTTC CAWSVTGTQETQYF
TRBJ2-3 TRBD1 TRBV7-9 NA TGTGCCAGCAGCTTAGAGGGACAGGGAATAGATACGCAGTATTTT CASSLEGQGIDTQYF
TRBJ1-1 TRBD1 TRBV5-5 NA TGTGCCAGCAGCCAAACAGGGGGGAGTACTGAAGCTTTCTTT CASSQTGGSTEAFF
TRBJ2-1 TRBD2 TRBV9 NA TGTGCCAGCAGCGTGACCCCCCTAGCGGGAGTCAGCAATGAGCAGTTCTTC CASSVTPLAGVSNEQFF
TRBJ1-5 TRBD1 TRBV28 once TGTGCCAGCAGCACAATTACAGGGGGTAGTCAGCCCCAGCATTTT CASSTITGGSQPQHF
TRBJ1-1 NA TRBV14 NA TGTGCCAGCAGCCAAGAGGGCAGGGTCACTGAAGCTTTCTTT CASSQEGRVTEAFF
TRBJ1-1 NA TRBV7-9 few TGTGCCAGCAGCTTGGGGCACTACACTGAAGCTTTCTTT CASSLGHYTEAFF
TRBJ2-7 TRBD1 TRBV29-1 NA TGCAGCGTTCCAGGACAGGGGACCGCCGGCTACGAGCAGTACTTC CSVPGQGTAGYEQYF
TRBJ2-1 NA TRBV6-4 NA TGTGCCAGCAGTGAGGAAGAGGGATCCTACAATGAGCAGTTCTTC CASSEEEGSYNEQFF
TRBJ2-1 TRBD2 TRBV5-1 NA TGCGCCAGCAGCCCCACTAGCGGGAGGGTCCATGAGCAGTTCTTC CASSPTSGRVHEQFF
TRBJ2-1 TRBD2 TRBV19 NA TGTGCCAGTAGCCCGAGACTAGCGGGAGCCAATGAGCAGTTCTTC CASSPRLAGANEQFF
TRBJ2-5 NA TRBV7-7 NA TGTGCCAGCAGCTTGAACAGAAAAGAGACCCAGTACTTC CASSLNRKETQYF
TRBJ1-3 NA TRBV7-6 NA TGTGCCAGCAGCGGGCAGGCTGACTCTGGAAACACCATATATTTT CASSGQADSGNTIYF
TRBJ2-1 NA TRBV11-2 NA TGTGCCAGCAGCTTAGAGGGGAGTGAGCAGTTCTTC CASSLEGSEQFF
TRBJ2-1 TRBD2 TRBV28 NA TGTGCCAGCAGTTTGGGACTAGCGGGGGTCAATGAGCAGTTCTTC CASSLGLAGVNEQFF
TRBJ2-7 TRBD2 TRBV28 NA TGTGCCAGCAGTCGCCCCGGGACTAAATACGAGCAGTACTTC CASSRPGTKYEQYF
TRBJ1-5 NA TRBV30 once TGTGCCTGGAGTGTGGCGGGGGCTCAGCCCCAGCATTTT CAWSVAGAQPQHF
TRBJ2-7 NA TRBV9 NA TGTGCCAGCAGCGTAGGGCTAGCGTCCTACGAGCAGTACTTC CASSVGLASYEQYF
TRBJ2-5 TRBD2 TRBV28 NA TGTGCCAGCGCTCCCGGGGGGGCCGGGACCCAGTACTTC CASAPGGAGTQYF
TRBJ1-2 NA TRBV7-9 NA TGTGCCAGCAGCTTAGCGGGCAGCTTTCCCTATGGCTACACCTTC CASSLAGSFPYGYTF
TRBJ2-7 NA TRBV6-6 NA TGTGCCAGCAGGGTCCGGGACTCCGCCTACGAGCAGTACTTC CASRVRDSAYEQYF
TRBJ2-2 TRBD2 TRBV9 few TGTGCCAGCAGCAAGGGACTAGCGTCGAACACCGGGGAGCTGTTTTTT CASSKGLASNTGELFF
TRBJ2-1 NA TRBV7-8 NA TGTGCCAGCAGCCCCGGACAGCTAAACTCCAATGAGCAGTTCTTC CASSPGQLNSNEQFF
TRBJ2-2 NA TRBV11-2 once TGTGCCAGCAGCCCGGGGGTGCTTACCGGGGAGCTGTTTTTT CASSPGVLTGELFF
TRBJ2-2 TRBD1 TRBV19 NA TGTGCCACCGAACAAGGGGGCTTAAGGGGGGAGCTGTTTTTT CATEQGGLRGELFF
TRBJ1-1 NA TRBV4-2 NA TGTGCCAGCAGCCAATTAGTACAGGGGAACACTGAAGCTTTCTTT CASSQLVQGNTEAFF
TRBJ1-2 TRBD1 TRBV5-4 NA TGTGCCAGCAGCTCGGCCGGGACAGGGTATGGCTACACCTTC CASSSAGTGYGYTF
TRBJ1-1 TRBD1 TRBV30 NA TGTGCCTGGAGTGTCGCGTTATATGGCAGGGGGATGAACACTGAAGCTTTCTTT CAWSVALYGRGMNTEAFF
TRBJ1-2 NA TRBV6-5 NA TGTGCCAGCAGTTACCGGGGTACTTCGAACTATGGCTACACCTTC CASSYRGTSNYGYTF
TRBJ2-1 NA TRBV15 NA TGTGCCACCAGTTCAGCGTCCTACAATGAGCAGTTCTTC CATSSASYNEQFF
TRBJ1-5 TRBD1 TRBV11-2 NA TGTGCCAGCAGCCACAACAGGGGGGAACAGCCCCAGCATTTT CASSHNRGEQPQHF
TRBJ2-5 TRBD1 TRBV7-2 NA TGTGCCAGCAGCCCAGGGACAGAAACCCAAGAGACCCAGTACTTC CASSPGTETQETQYF
TRBJ1-5 TRBD1 TRBV6-1 once TGTGCCAGCAGTGAGGGACAGGGCGGCAATCAGCCCCAGCATTTT CASSEGQGGNQPQHF
TRBJ2-7 TRBD2 TRBV2 NA TGTGCCAGCAGTGAACTCTCCACCCCTAGCGGGAGAGCCTACGAGCAGTACTTC CASSELSTPSGRAYEQYF
TRBJ1-1 NA TRBV6-6 NA TGTGCCAGCAGTACTGGCCGGGGGTACACTGAAGCTTTCTTT CASSTGRGYTEAFF
TRBJ1-3 NA TRBV30 NA TGTGCCTGGGCAGGGGTTTCTGGAAACACCATATATTTT CAWAGVSGNTIYF
TRBJ1-2 NA TRBV7-2 once TGTGCCAGCAGCCTTGCGGCTAACTATGGCTACACCTTC CASSLAANYGYTF
TRBJ1-6 NA TRBV5-1 NA TGCGCCAGCAGCTTGGAGCCGTCCTATAATTCACCCCTCCACTTT CASSLEPSYNSPLHF
TRBJ2-1 TRBD2 TRBV5-6 NA TGTGCCAGCAGCCCAGGACTAGCGGGAGGGCCGCGGAATGAGCAGTTCTTC CASSPGLAGGPRNEQFF
TRBJ1-4 NA TRBV19 NA TGTGCCAGTAGTCGGCCGGTTGGGGGGAGTAATGAAAAACTGTTTTTT CASSRPVGGSNEKLFF
TRBJ2-5 NA TRBV5-4 NA TGTGCCAGCAGCGTTGAGCAGGGAGAGACCCAGTACTTC CASSVEQGETQYF
TRBJ2-1 NA TRBV30 NA TGTGCCTGGATCCGGGGCAATGAGCAGTTCTTC CAWIRGNEQFF
TRBJ1-1 NA TRBV4-3 once TGCGCCAGCAGCCAAGAAATCCGGCGGTACGCTTTCTTT CASSQEIRRYAFF
TRBJ1-5 NA TRBV2 few TGTGCCAGTCAGGGGATATACGGCAATCAGCCCCAGCATTTT CASQGIYGNQPQHF
TRBJ2-2 NA TRBV5-1 NA TGCGCCAGCAGCTTGGTGCTAGCAGGAGCCGGGGAGCTGTTTTTT CASSLVLAGAGELFF
TRBJ2-1 TRBD1 TRBV13 NA TGTGCCAGCAGCTTCCCTCGGACAGGGCCCGACAATGAGCAGTTCTTC CASSFPRTGPDNEQFF
TRBJ2-1 TRBD2 TRBV13 once TGTGCCAGCAGCTCTAAGACGGGAGGAGTCAATGAGCAGTTCTTC CASSSKTGGVNEQFF